Each of the 27 T cell receptor beta chains below was sequenced from the same sample in a study of blood T cells in healthy people across ages. The second PCR ran about 6 to 12 cycles with a sample-barcoded 5' primer and J-beta primers. One entry per CDR3 protein results from TCRdb running MiXCR on the 5' RACE reads. Of roughly 800,000 distinct CDR3 sequences in the sample, roughly 60% are singletons; the top ten hold about 20%. Specimen: blood. These receptors all stem from a young man in good health.

For the CDR3, the DNA is TGTGCCAGCAGTCAGTTCTTCCGGGTCCCCCACGAGCAGTACTTC. This translates into CASSQFFRVPHEQYF. The V call is TRBV28, the J call TRBJ2-4; no reliable D call. Near its end, the DNA agrees better with TRBJ2-7, so the J call may be wrong. There are 15 residues in the CDR3. From germline, CDR1 is MDHEN and CDR2 SYDVKM.

This clonotype was observed many times. The chain recombines TRBV29-1 with TRBJ2-3; a weak D match, TRBD1 (6 bases). Trimming shortened V by 3 bases and J by 10 bases, and 11 bases separated the two germline ends. From germline, CDR1 is SQVTM and CDR2 ANQGSEA. This CDR3 is 11 amino acids long. CDR3 in DNA: TGCAGCGTTGACCGGTCAGGGGCGCAGTATTTT. Amino acids: CSVDRSGAQYF.

The V and J genes are TRBV11-2 and TRBJ2-1; D is perhaps TRBD1 (6 bases). CDR3 length: 15 amino acids. The V gene lost 1 base and the J gene lost 7 bases, with 14 bases spanning the gap. CDR1 is SGHAT, CDR2 FQNNGV, per germline. CDR3 sequence: CASSLGTQGWNEQFF. CDR3 bases: TGTGCCAGCAGCTTAGGGACCCAGGGGTGGAATGAGCAGTTCTTC.

The chain recombines TRBV20-1 with TRBJ1-2; 7 positions agree with TRBD1. The CDR3 is 12 amino acids. V trimming: 6 bases; J trimming: 8 bases; junction bases outside the gene matches: 9. Germline loops: CDR1 DFQATT, CDR2 SNEGSKA (reference sequence). Written as DNA, the CDR3 is TGCAGTGCCGTCCGACAGGGCGACGGCTACACCTTC. Amino acid sequence: CSAVRQGDGYTF.

The rearrangement uses TRBV10-3 and TRBJ1-5; D is unclear. The germline V and J ends were trimmed by 0 bases and 7 bases, with 16 bases remaining between them. Germline V gene data show CDR1 as ENHRY and CDR2 as SYGVKD. The CDR3 is 16 amino acids. CDR3 residues: CAISESFGSSYQPQHF. The DNA of the CDR3 is TGTGCCATCAGTGAGTCGTTCGGGTCGAGTTACCAGCCCCAGCATTTT.

This clonotype has just a few counts. The rearrangement links TRBV7-2 to TRBJ2-1; the D gene is possibly TRBD2 (6 bases). The CDR3 extends over 17 amino acids. Per the germline V gene, CDR1 is SGHTA and CDR2 is FQGNSA. V was cut by 2 bases and J by 4 bases, with 18 bases left in between. The CDR3 region is CASSLHPRDFQYNEQFF. Written as DNA, the CDR3 is TGTGCCAGCAGCTTACACCCCCGGGACTTTCAATACAATGAGCAGTTCTTC.

This clonotype appeared a few times. The gene calls are TRBV20-1 and TRBJ2-5, with 7 bases fitting TRBD1. The DNA end lines up better with TRBJ2-7; the J call may be wrong. The V gene's germline CDR1 is DFQATT and CDR2 SNEGSKA (reference sequence). The CDR3 is 14 amino acids. The CDR3 protein is CSATSGTDVHEQYF. CDR3 nucleotide sequence: TGCAGTGCTACTTCCGGGACAGACGTTCACGAGCAGTACTTC.

Here the CDR3 reads CSVDRGHEQFF. For the CDR3, the DNA is TGCAGCGTTGACAGGGGGCATGAGCAGTTCTTC. V and J are TRBV29-1 and TRBJ2-1, with TRBD1 identical over 8 bases. V was clipped by 3 bases and J by 8 bases; unmatched bases: 0. CDR1 SQVTM and CDR2 ANQGSEA come from the germline V gene. The CDR3 is 11 amino acids.

The chain combines TRBV20-1 with TRBJ2-7, with TRBD2 identical over 10 bases. With the DNA end fitting TRBJ2-4 better, the J assignment may be wrong. CDR1 and CDR2 from the germline V gene are DFQATT and SNEGSKA (reference sequence). The CDR3 spans 13 residues. The CDR3 DNA follows: TGCAGTGCTCCGCTAGCGGGGGAAAACATTCAGTACTTC. Protein: CSAPLAGENIQYF.

The V and J genes are TRBV5-6 and TRBJ2-1; 7 bases are a match to TRBD2. From germline, CDR1 is SGHDT and CDR2 YYEEEE. The CDR3 length is 13 residues. With 1 base clipped from V and 13 bases from J, the junction kept 8 bases outside the gene matches. This CDR3 is CASSLRPSGDQFF. CDR3 nucleotide sequence: TGTGCCAGCAGCTTGAGGCCTAGCGGCGATCAGTTCTTC. Full variable domain (missing parts from reference TRBV5-6 and TRBJ2-1): DAGVTQSPTHLIKTRGQQVTLRCSPKSGHDTVSWYQQALGQGPQFIFQYYEEEERQRGNFPDRFSGHQFPNYSSELNVNALLLGDSALYLCASSLRPSGDQFFGPGTRLTVL.

The chain recombines TRBV28 with TRBJ2-4; 9 nucleotides line up with TRBD1. The trim removed 2 bases at V and 10 bases at J, leaving 12 bases unmatched. This CDR3 is 16 amino acids long. The germline V gene encodes CDR1 MDHEN and CDR2 SYDVKM. The CDR3 here is CASSLPTTGGRSIQYF. CDR3 DNA sequence: TGTGCCAGCAGTTTACCTACTACAGGGGGCCGCTCAATTCAGTACTTC.

The V call is TRBV6-2 or TRBV6-3, the J call TRBJ2-5; D is unresolved. The CDR3 sequence is 14 residues long. The germline V gene encodes CDR1 MNHEY and CDR2 SVGEGT. The V gene lost 7 bases and the J gene lost 0 bases, with 12 bases spanning the gap. The CDR3 is CASNNLPNQETQYF. CDR3 sequence (DNA): TGTGCCAGCAATAACTTACCTAACCAAGAGACCCAGTACTTC.

The rearrangement joins TRBV6-6 to TRBJ2-5; D not resolved. Trimming took off 10 bases at V and 5 bases at J, with 8 bases between the two ends. Germline CDR1 and CDR2: MNHNY and SVGAGI (reference sequence). The CDR3 has 10 residues. CDR3 region: CATPRETQYF. In nucleotides, the CDR3 is TGTGCCACCCCGCGGGAGACCCAGTACTTC.

In its sample, this clonotype was seen once. The gene calls are TRBV7-9 and TRBJ1-1; 7 bases match TRBD1. The CDR3 is made up of 14 amino acids. The junction had 5 bases not matched to a gene; V was cut back by 3 bases and J by 4 bases. Germline V gene data show CDR1 as SEHNR and CDR2 as FQNEAQ (reference sequence). CDR3 bases: TGTGCCAGCAGCTTCCCGCAGGGGGTCACTGAAGCTTTCTTT. This encodes CASSFPQGVTEAFF.

Regarding this clonotype: One end of the junction is discordant with germline, which a read error may explain. The chain is built from TRBV2 and TRBJ1-1; 10 positions agree with TRBD1. The germline V gene has CDR1 SNHLY and CDR2 FYNNEI. The CDR3 spans 13 residues. CDR3 DNA: TGCGCCAGCGCGGGACAGGGGTTGACTGAAGCTTTCTTT. Translated, it gives CASAGQGLTEAFF. Full variable domain (outside the CDR3, taken from reference TRBV2 and TRBJ1-1): EPEVTQTPSHQVTQMGQEVILRCVPISNHLYFYWYRQILGQKVEFLVSFYNNEISEKSEIFDDQFSVERPDGSNFTLKIRSTKLEDSAMYFCASAGQGLTEAFFGQGTRLTVV.

The chain links TRBV19 to TRBJ2-4; D might be TRBD2 (6 bases). The germline gives CDR1 LNHDA, CDR2 SQIVND (reference sequence). The germline V and J ends were trimmed by 6 bases and 6 bases, with 12 bases remaining between them. The CDR3 totals 13 residues. This chain's CDR3 is CASSGSGGNIQYF. The CDR3 bases are TGTGCCAGTAGCGGGAGTGGGGGAAACATTCAGTACTTC. Combining the CDR3 with reference TRBV19 and TRBJ2-4 gives the whole variable domain DGGITQSPKYLFRKEGQNVTLSCEQNLNHDAMYWYRQDPGQGLRLIYYSQIVNDFQKGDIAEGYSVSREKKESFPLTVTSAQKNPTAFYLCASSGSGGNIQYFGAGTRLSVL.

The V call is TRBV6-5, the J call TRBJ1-1, with 8 bases identical to TRBD1. CDR1 MNHEY and CDR2 SVGAGI come from the germline V gene. The CDR3 is 18 amino acids. The V gene end was trimmed by 2 bases and the J gene end by 6 bases; junction bases not matched to a gene: 17. The CDR3 DNA reads TGTGCCAGCAGTTACCGGGACAGGCCGGCTGGGAGACACGCTGAAGCTTTCTTT. Translating gives CASSYRDRPAGRHAEAFF.

This clonotype was observed a few times. This chain uses TRBV7-2 with TRBJ2-3; unclear D gene. This CDR3 comprises 13 residues. Between the trimmed V and J ends, which lost 1 base and 4 bases, there was a span of 6 bases. The germline V gene has CDR1 SGHTA and CDR2 FQGNSA. The CDR3 DNA is TGTGCCAGCAGCTTAGTTTCTGCAGATACGCAGTATTTT. Translation gives CASSLVSADTQYF. Full variable domain (missing parts from reference TRBV7-2 and TRBJ2-3): GAGVSQSPSNKVTEKGKDVELRCDPISGHTALYWYRQSLGQGLEFLIYFQGNSAPDKSGLPSDRFSAERTGGSVSTLTIQRTQQEDSAVYLCASSLVSADTQYFGPGTRLTVL.

The V call is TRBV20-1, the J call TRBJ1-1, with D maybe TRBD1 (5 bases). From germline, CDR1 is DFQATT and CDR2 SNEGSKA (reference sequence). This CDR3 contains 14 residues. V lost 4 bases and J lost 4, with 16 bases in between. CDR3 nucleotides: TGCAGTGCTATAAAGGCAGGGAGGGTCACTGAAGCTTTCTTT. Protein sequence: CSAIKAGRVTEAFF.

The chain is built from TRBV29-1 and TRBJ2-3; 9 bases are shared with TRBD1. CDR3 length: 14 amino acids. CDR1 SQVTM and CDR2 ANQGSEA come from the germline V gene. J gave up 4 bases and V 8 bases, and 10 bases lay outside the gene matches. The CDR3 here is CSPPVGQGPDTQYF. The CDR3 DNA is TGCAGCCCCCCCGTGGGACAGGGCCCAGATACGCAGTATTTT.

The chain recombines TRBV12-3 or TRBV12-4 with TRBJ2-5; D is possibly TRBD2 (5 bases). The CDR3 has 15 residues. Trimming took 0 bases from V and 1 from J, leaving 9 bases between them. This chain's CDR3 is CASSLAGALQETQYF. The CDR3, as DNA: TGTGCCAGCAGTTTAGCGGGAGCCCTCCAAGAGACCCAGTACTTC.

V and J are TRBV20-1 and TRBJ2-7; 7 bases match TRBD1. This CDR3 is 14 amino acids long. V shed 6 bases, J shed 0 bases, and the junction held 8 bases outside the gene matches. The germline V gene encodes CDR1 DFQATT and CDR2 SNEGSKA (reference sequence). CDR3 nucleotide sequence: TGCAGTGCCGAACAGGGGACCAGCTCCTACGAGCAGTACTTC. This encodes CSAEQGTSSYEQYF.

The CDR3 DNA is TGCAGTGCGACGCTTAGTGAGGCCTACAATGAGCAGTACTTC. Translating it yields CSATLSEAYNEQYF. The V gene is TRBV20-1, the J gene TRBJ2-1; no reliable D call. The J call is in doubt because the DNA end fits TRBJ2-7 better. The CDR3 is made up of 14 amino acids. Looked up from germline, CDR1 is DFQATT and CDR2 is SNEGSKA (reference sequence).

The chain carries TRBV18 and TRBJ2-5; 7 bases align to TRBD1. V lost 4 bases, J lost 5 bases, and 7 bases stayed unmatched. Germline values: CDR1 KGHSH, CDR2 LQKENI. The CDR3 is 14 residues long. CDR3 in amino acids: CASSRAGGVETQYF. Here the CDR3 DNA reads TGTGCCAGCTCACGGGCAGGGGGAGTGGAGACCCAGTACTTC. The full variable domain, completed using reference TRBV18 and TRBJ2-5, is NAGVMQNPRHLVRRRGQEARLRCSPMKGHSHVYWYRQLPEEGLKFMVYLQKENIIDESGMPKERFSAEFPKEGPSILRIQQVVRGDSAAYFCASSRAGGVETQYFGPGTRLLVL.

V gene TRBV7-9 combines with J gene TRBJ2-7, with TRBD1 as a possible D gene (6 bases). Trimming removed 1 base from V and 2 bases from J, with 15 bases in between. Germline-derived CDR1 and CDR2 are SEHNR and FQNEAQ (reference sequence). The length of the CDR3 is 16 residues. The CDR3 protein is CASSLVGGVRTYEQYF. The CDR3 bases are TGTGCCAGCAGCTTAGTAGGGGGTGTAAGGACCTACGAGCAGTACTTC.

Note on this clonotype: A junction boundary mismatches the germline segment, possibly from a read error. The chain joins TRBV7-2 to TRBJ2-1; D is perhaps TRBD2 (6 bases). Germline V gene sequence: CDR1 SGHTA, CDR2 FQGNSA. The CDR3 contains 14 residues. This chain's CDR3 is CASSSLGGRNGQFF. Here the CDR3 DNA reads TGTGCCAGCAGCTCCCTGGGAGGTAGGAATGGGCAGTTCTTC.

The chain joins TRBV29-1 to TRBJ2-1; unclear D gene. From germline, CDR1 is SQVTM and CDR2 ANQGSEA. This CDR3 comprises 13 residues. V gave up 6 bases and J gave up 7 bases, with 16 bases separating them. The CDR3 coding sequence is TGCAGCGTGGGAAGAATGAGTCTGAATGAGCAGTTCTTC. Protein product: CSVGRMSLNEQFF.